The 24 T cell receptor beta chains listed next were all sequenced from one sample in a study of cytomegalovirus exposure and HLA in healthy donors. Sequenced by immunoSEQ multiplex PCR; TCRdb stores in-frame clones only, minus some. The table records tens of thousands of clones, 96% of them present only once. What was sequenced was PBMCs. These receptors were obtained from a man younger than 35 in good health and CMV-seronegative.

This chain connects TRBV10-2 to TRBJ1-1, with 10 bases fitting TRBD1. Trimming removed 6 bases from V and 1 base from J; junction bases left unmatched: 11. Looked up from germline, CDR1 is WSHSY and CDR2 is SAAADI. The CDR3 is 17 residues long. CDR3 nucleotide sequence: TGCGCCAGCAGACCCAGACAGGGGGCTAGTCGGAACACTGAAGCTTTCTTT. This codes for CASRPRQGASRNTEAFF.

The chain combines TRBV7-8 with TRBJ1-1; a possible D gene is TRBD1 (5 bases). This CDR3 has 16 amino acids. Trimming stripped 1 base from V and 4 bases from J, with 16 bases between. Germline CDR1 is SGHVS and CDR2 is FQNEAQ. The CDR3 protein is CASSLVGPGGSTEAFF. DNA of the CDR3: TGTGCCAGCAGCTTAGTAGGGCCCGGGGGGAGCACTGAAGCTTTCTTT.

The chain links TRBV5-4 to TRBJ1-1, with 7 bases that match TRBD1. The CDR3 has 18 residues. Germline V gene sequence: CDR1 SGHNT, CDR2 YYREEE (reference sequence). The trim removed 4 bases at V and 4 bases at J, leaving 19 bases unmatched. CDR3 sequence (DNA): TGTGCCAGCAGCGCGGACAGGCGTCAGACAACCCTAGGCACTGAAGCTTTCTTT. Its protein is CASSADRRQTTLGTEAFF.

The chain is built from TRBV4-1 and TRBJ1-1, with a possible D match to TRBD1 (6 bases). The ends were cut back, 0 bases at V and 1 base at J, with 9 bases in the middle. The CDR3 runs to 15 residues. The germline CDR1 and CDR2 sequences are MGHRA and YSYEKL. The CDR3 DNA reads TGCGCCAGCAGCCAAGATAGGGGGGGGAACACTGAAGCTTTCTTT. Its protein is CASSQDRGGNTEAFF.

The chain recombines TRBV9 with TRBJ1-1, with 7 bases matching TRBD1. V gave up 0 bases and J gave up 0 bases; unmatched junction bases: 14. CDR3 length: 19 amino acids. The germline V gene encodes CDR1 SGDLS and CDR2 YYNGEE. The CDR3 is CASSVDRGGGLHLNTEAFF. DNA for the CDR3: TGTGCCAGCAGCGTAGACAGGGGTGGGGGTCTTCACTTGAACACTGAAGCTTTCTTT.

The genes are TRBV2 and TRBJ1-5; possibly TRBD1 for D (5 bases). This CDR3 is 13 amino acids long. CDR1 SNHLY and CDR2 FYNNEI come from the germline V gene. V was shortened by 6 bases and J by 4 bases, with 10 bases between the two germline ends. The CDR3 region is CASRMTENQPQHF. CDR3 in DNA: TGTGCCAGCAGGATGACAGAGAATCAGCCCCAGCATTTT.

The V gene is TRBV7-2, the J gene TRBJ1-5; D remains ambiguous. The germline gives CDR1 SGHTA, CDR2 FQGNSA. CDR3 size: 13 residues. The V gene lost 7 bases and the J gene lost 0 bases, with 7 bases spanning the gap. The DNA for the CDR3 is TGTGCCAGCAACAGATATAGCAATCAGCCCCAGCATTTT. It specifies CASNRYSNQPQHF.

This clone was recorded a few times. V gene TRBV2 combines with J gene TRBJ1-6, with 10 nucleotides matching TRBD1. The V and J ends lost 3 bases and 9 bases, in that order; junction bases with no gene match: 5. Germline V gene data show CDR1 as SNHLY and CDR2 as FYNNEI. This CDR3 contains 15 residues. In nucleotides, the CDR3 is TGTGCCAGCAGTGACCAGGACAGGGGGAGTTCACCCCTCCACTTT. It encodes CASSDQDRGSSPLHF.

This chain uses TRBV2 with TRBJ1-2, with 9 bases matching TRBD1. Germline V gene sequence: CDR1 SNHLY, CDR2 FYNNEI. The CDR3 extends over 14 amino acids. Unmatched junction bases numbered 4, after V lost 6 bases and J lost 2 bases. CDR3 DNA: TGTGCCAGCAGGGGGGACAGGGCGAACTATGGCTACACCTTC. Residues: CASRGDRANYGYTF.

The chain joins TRBV6-5 to TRBJ1-5, with D perhaps matching TRBD1 (6 bases). This CDR3 region has 14 residues. Germline CDR1 and CDR2: MNHEY and SVGAGI. V was shortened by 8 bases and J by 7 bases, with 18 bases between the two germline ends. CDR3 bases: TGTGCCAGCTCTGCTGGACAGTCAAGGCAGCCCCAGCATTTT. Amino acid sequence: CASSAGQSRQPQHF.

The V and J genes are TRBV27 and TRBJ1-3; 9 bases fit TRBD1. Per the germline V gene, CDR1 is MNHEY and CDR2 is SMNVEV (reference sequence). Losses at the gene ends were 5 bases for V and 9 bases for J; bases not matched to a gene: 5. The CDR3 length is 13 residues. Here the CDR3 DNA reads TGTGCCAGCAGTCCGACAGGGGGGAGCACCATATATTTT. Amino acid sequence: CASSPTGGSTIYF.

The rearrangement links TRBV19 to TRBJ2-7; 13 positions match TRBD2. This CDR3 contains 17 residues. Trimming cost V 2 bases and J 2 bases; bases outside gene matches: 6. Per the germline V gene, CDR1 is LNHDA and CDR2 is SQIVND (reference sequence). CDR3 in amino acids: CASSIRGLAGEPYEQYF. For the CDR3, the DNA is TGTGCCAGTAGTATAAGAGGACTAGCGGGAGAGCCCTACGAGCAGTACTTC.

The V call is TRBV9, the J call TRBJ2-5; TRBD1 aligns across 8 bases. V shed 4 bases, J shed 7 bases, and the junction held 15 bases outside the gene matches. This CDR3 region has 16 residues. Germline V gene data show CDR1 as SGDLS and CDR2 as YYNGEE. In nucleotides, the CDR3 is TGTGCCAGCAGCCCCCAATTATCGGACAGGGTCGGGACCCAGTACTTC. This sequence encodes CASSPQLSDRVGTQYF. Combining the CDR3 with reference TRBV9 and TRBJ2-5 gives the whole variable domain DSGVTQTPKHLITATGQRVTLRCSPRSGDLSVYWYQQSLDQGLQFLIQYYNGEERAKGNILERFSAQQFPDLHSELNLSSLELGDSALYFCASSPQLSDRVGTQYFGPGTRLLVL.

The gene calls are TRBV10-3 and TRBJ1-2, with D maybe TRBD1 (6 bases). Germline V lookup: CDR1 ENHRY, CDR2 SYGVKD. With 2 bases removed from V and 4 bases from J, the gap between germline ends came to 14 bases. This CDR3 spans 15 amino acids. CDR3 nucleotides: TGTGCCATCAGTGAGCCCCGAGGGGGTGTCTATGGCTACACCTTC. Protein sequence: CAISEPRGGVYGYTF.

This CDR3 is CASSLAPGIEAFF. The CDR3 DNA reads TGTGCCAGCAGCTTGGCACCGGGTATTGAAGCTTTCTTT. The rearrangement joins TRBV5-4 to TRBJ1-1; unclear D gene. This CDR3 comprises 13 residues. Trimming left V 0 bases short and J 7 bases short, with 10 bases between. The germline CDR1 and CDR2 sequences are SGHNT and YYREEE (reference sequence).

CDR3 bases: TGTGCCAGCAGTCCGACAGGGGTTGGTGAAGCTTTCTTT. Its translation: CASSPTGVGEAFF. The chain recombines TRBV11-2 with TRBJ1-1; 8 bases fit TRBD1. J was trimmed by 7 bases and V by 6 bases; bases with no gene match: 7. The CDR3 sequence is 13 residues long. Germline V gives CDR1 SGHAT, CDR2 FQNNGV.

The CDR3 loop is CATSTGLDYGYTF. The CDR3, as DNA: TGTGCCACTTCAACAGGGTTGGACTATGGCTACACCTTC. The rearrangement links TRBV28 to TRBJ1-2, with D maybe TRBD1 (6 bases). V lost 10 bases, J lost 3 bases, and 15 bases lay in between. CDR1 and CDR2 (germline): MDHEN, SYDVKM. This CDR3 comprises 13 residues.

The chain has TRBV21-1 and TRBJ2-1; the table's D call, TRBD2, has no DNA check behind it. TRBV21-1 is a documented pseudogene. The CDR3 is 13 amino acids. CDR3 sequence (DNA): TGTGCCAGTCGGTATTGCGGGAACAATGAGCAGTTCTTC. It specifies CASRYCGNNEQFF.

The rearrangement links TRBV6-5 to TRBJ1-5, with 9 bases fitting TRBD1. Trimming cost V 2 bases and J 1 base; bases outside gene matches: 3. CDR3 length: 16 residues. Germline values: CDR1 MNHEY, CDR2 SVGAGI. CDR3 bases: TGTGCCAGCAGTTACAAGGACAGGGGAAGCAATCAGCCCCAGCATTTT. This encodes CASSYKDRGSNQPQHF.

The count of this clone is one. The CDR3 is CASSQGSRSDNQPQHF. Written as DNA, the CDR3 is TGCGCCAGCAGCCAAGGAAGCAGGTCCGACAATCAGCCCCAGCATTTT. The chain is built from TRBV4-1 and TRBJ1-5; D is ambiguous. Germline V gene data show CDR1 as MGHRA and CDR2 as YSYEKL. The V and J ends lost 1 base and 3 bases respectively, with 13 bases between them. This CDR3 spans 16 amino acids.

The CDR3 region has the DNA TGTGCCAGCAGCGTAGAACAGGGGGCCTACAATGAGCAGTTCTTC. Translated: CASSVEQGAYNEQFF. This rearrangement joins TRBV9 to TRBJ2-1; 8 bases fit TRBD1. Per germline, CDR1 SGDLS and CDR2 YYNGEE. The CDR3 runs to 15 residues. V dropped 0 bases and J dropped 2; count of bases not matched to a gene: 1. Using reference TRBV9 and TRBJ2-1 for the parts outside the CDR3, the full variable domain is DSGVTQTPKHLITATGQRVTLRCSPRSGDLSVYWYQQSLDQGLQFLIQYYNGEERAKGNILERFSAQQFPDLHSELNLSSLELGDSALYFCASSVEQGAYNEQFFGPGTRLTVL.

The V call is TRBV18, the J call TRBJ1-1; the D is unclear. The CDR3 is made up of 15 amino acids. The V gene's germline CDR1 is KGHSH and CDR2 LQKENI. V lost 2 bases, J lost 2 bases, and 12 bases lay in between. CDR3 amino acids: CASSPSRQANTEAFF. The DNA for the CDR3 is TGTGCCAGCTCACCAAGTAGGCAGGCCAACACTGAAGCTTTCTTT. Drawing the rest from reference TRBV18 and TRBJ1-1, the complete variable domain is NAGVMQNPRHLVRRRGQEARLRCSPMKGHSHVYWYRQLPEEGLKFMVYLQKENIIDESGMPKERFSAEFPKEGPSILRIQQVVRGDSAAYFCASSPSRQANTEAFFGQGTRLTVV.

This clone appeared once. This chain joins TRBV11-1 and TRBJ2-5; possible D gene TRBD2, 6 bases. The DNA end lines up better with TRBJ2-7; the J call may be wrong. Germline values: CDR1 SGHAT, CDR2 FQDESV (reference sequence). The CDR3 loop spans 13 amino acids. CDR3 DNA sequence: TGTGCCAGCAGCTTTAGCGGTTCCTACGAGCAGTACTTC. It is translated as CASSFSGSYEQYF.

This clone was seen once. The genes are TRBV5-6 and TRBJ1-1, with D hard to call. The CDR3 contains 14 residues. Germline lookup yields CDR1 SGHDT and CDR2 YYEEEE. V lost 7 bases and J lost 0, with 13 bases in between. Here the CDR3 reads CASGTTVMNTEAFF. In DNA, the CDR3 is TGTGCCAGCGGAACAACAGTAATGAACACTGAAGCTTTCTTT.